This T cell receptor (beta chain) was sequenced in a study of a mutant IDH1 vaccine in newly diagnosed glioma. The overall study: Patients arrived already treated with radiotherapy, temozolomide, or both, most having had both.

Time point here: week 23, last vaccination. Each dose of the vaccine consisted of 300 ug of mutant IDH1 20-mer peptide, with topical imiquimod. Each donor presented with a new WHO grade 3 or 4 astrocytoma that tested IDH1-mutant and showed ATRX loss. The CDR3 contains 14 residues. The V end lost 5 bases, the J end lost 1 base, and 8 bases lay between the germline ends. The germline CDR1 and CDR2 sequences are LNHDA and SQIVND (reference sequence). The table came from immunoSEQ multiplex PCR; TCRdb's copy has only in-frame clones and leaves some out. The data contain some 80,000 clones, approximately 85% of them singletons. Study-wide points: Altogether, 85% to 95% of patients exhibited vaccine-induced immune responses.

This clone was found once. Its cognate antigen is unknown. The specimen comprised PBMCs, sampled from a glioma patient whose treatment included an IDH1 peptide vaccine. This sequence was found in a woman aged 45-65 years with glioma. The rearrangement uses TRBV19 and TRBJ2-2; D is perhaps TRBD2 (5 bases). CDR3 sequence reads: CASSDYLNTGELFF. In DNA form, the CDR3 reads TGTGCCAGTAGTGACTATTTGAACACCGGGGAGCTGTTTTTT.